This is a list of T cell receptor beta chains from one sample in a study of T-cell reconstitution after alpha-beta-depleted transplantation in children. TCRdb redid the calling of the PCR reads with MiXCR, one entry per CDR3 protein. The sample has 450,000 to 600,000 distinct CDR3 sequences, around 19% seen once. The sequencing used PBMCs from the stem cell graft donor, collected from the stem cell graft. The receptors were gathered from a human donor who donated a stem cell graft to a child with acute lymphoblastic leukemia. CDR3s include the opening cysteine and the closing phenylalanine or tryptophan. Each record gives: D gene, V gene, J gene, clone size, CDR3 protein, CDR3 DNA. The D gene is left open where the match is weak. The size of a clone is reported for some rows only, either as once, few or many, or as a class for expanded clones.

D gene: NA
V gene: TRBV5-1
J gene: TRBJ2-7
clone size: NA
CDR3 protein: CASSNKEALSYEQYF
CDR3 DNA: TGCGCCAGCAGTAACAAAGAGGCCCTTTCCTACGAGCAGTACTTC

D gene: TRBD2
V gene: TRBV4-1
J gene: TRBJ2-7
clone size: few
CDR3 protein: CASSQDSTGGVGNEQYF
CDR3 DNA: TGCGCCAGCAGCCAAGATTCTACGGGAGGGGTTGGGAACGAGCAGTACTTC

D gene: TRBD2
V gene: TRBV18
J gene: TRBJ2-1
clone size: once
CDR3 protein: CASSPKLAGMSEQFF
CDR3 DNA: TGTGCCAGCTCACCGAAACTAGCGGGCATGAGTGAGCAGTTCTTC

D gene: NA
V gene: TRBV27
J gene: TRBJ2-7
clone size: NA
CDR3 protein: CASSLSPVSYEQYF
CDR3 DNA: TGTGCCAGCAGTTTATCGCCCGTTTCCTACGAGCAGTACTTC

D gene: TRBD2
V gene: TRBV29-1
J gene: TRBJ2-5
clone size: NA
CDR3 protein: CSVEVGTNQETQYF
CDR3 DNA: TGCAGCGTTGAAGTTGGGACTAACCAAGAGACCCAGTACTTC

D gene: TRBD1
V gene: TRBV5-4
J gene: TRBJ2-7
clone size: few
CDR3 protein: CASSSIGTGAYEQYF
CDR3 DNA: TGTGCCAGCAGCTCAATAGGGACAGGGGCCTACGAGCAGTACTTC

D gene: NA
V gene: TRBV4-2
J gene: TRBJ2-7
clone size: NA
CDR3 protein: CASSQEGNEQYF
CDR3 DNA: TGTGCCAGCAGCCAAGAAGGGAACGAGCAGTACTTC

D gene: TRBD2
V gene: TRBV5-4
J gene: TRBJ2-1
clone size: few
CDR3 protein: CASSSGTSNEQFF
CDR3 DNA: TGTGCCAGCAGCTCCGGGACTAGCAATGAGCAGTTCTTC

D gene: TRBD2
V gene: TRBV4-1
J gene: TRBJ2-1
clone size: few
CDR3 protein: CASSHSGPGGEQFF
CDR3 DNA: TGCGCCAGCAGTCATAGCGGGCCGGGGGGTGAGCAGTTCTTC

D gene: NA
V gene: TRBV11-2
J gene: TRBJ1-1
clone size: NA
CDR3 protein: CASSLLFGRAEAFF
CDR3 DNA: TGTGCCAGCAGCTTATTGTTCGGGCGCGCTGAAGCTTTCTTT

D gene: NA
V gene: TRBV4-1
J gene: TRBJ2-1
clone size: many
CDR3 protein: CASSQSVPQEQFF
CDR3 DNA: TGCGCCAGCAGCCAATCGGTCCCCCAGGAGCAGTTCTTC

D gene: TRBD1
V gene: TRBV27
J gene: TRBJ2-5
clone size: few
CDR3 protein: CASSLSSDRGETQYF
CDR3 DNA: TGTGCCAGCAGTTTATCCTCAGACAGGGGAGAGACCCAGTACTTC

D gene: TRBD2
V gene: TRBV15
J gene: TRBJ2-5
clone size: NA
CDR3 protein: CATSRDVAGAKETQYF
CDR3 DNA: TGTGCCACCAGCAGGGACGTAGCGGGAGCGAAGGAGACCCAGTACTTC

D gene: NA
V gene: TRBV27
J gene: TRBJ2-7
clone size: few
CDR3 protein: CASRGFRTSSYEQYF
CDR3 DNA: TGTGCCAGCAGAGGGTTTAGGACAAGCTCCTACGAGCAGTACTTC

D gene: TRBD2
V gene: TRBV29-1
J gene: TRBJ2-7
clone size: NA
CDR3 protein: CSVEAGLAGVEQYF
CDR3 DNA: TGCAGCGTTGAAGCAGGGCTAGCGGGAGTCGAGCAGTACTTC

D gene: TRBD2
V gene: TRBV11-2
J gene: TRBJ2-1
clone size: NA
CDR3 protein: CASSTASGSWDEQFF
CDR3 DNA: TGTGCCAGCAGCACAGCTAGCGGGAGTTGGGATGAGCAGTTCTTC

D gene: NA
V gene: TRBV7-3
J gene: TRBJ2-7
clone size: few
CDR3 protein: CASSFGCVALSYEQYF
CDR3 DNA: TGTGCCAGCAGCTTCGGGTGTGTGGCTCTCTCCTACGAGCAGTACTTC

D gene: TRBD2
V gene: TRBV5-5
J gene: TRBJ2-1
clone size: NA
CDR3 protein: CASSLGGLGSYNEQFF
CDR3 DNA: TGTGCCAGCAGCTTGGGGGGACTAGGGTCCTACAATGAGCAGTTCTTC

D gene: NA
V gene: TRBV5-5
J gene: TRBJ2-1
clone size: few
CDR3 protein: CASSQTGDEQFF
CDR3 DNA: TGTGCCAGCAGCCAGACGGGGGATGAGCAGTTCTTC

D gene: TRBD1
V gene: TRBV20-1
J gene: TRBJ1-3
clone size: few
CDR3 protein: CSAPGAGGARGNTIYF
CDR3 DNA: TGCAGTGCTCCGGGGGCAGGGGGCGCGCGTGGAAACACCATATATTTT

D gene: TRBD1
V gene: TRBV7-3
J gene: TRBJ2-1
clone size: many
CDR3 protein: CASSSPRQGHEQFF
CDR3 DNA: TGTGCCAGCAGCTCTCCCCGACAGGGGCATGAGCAGTTCTTC

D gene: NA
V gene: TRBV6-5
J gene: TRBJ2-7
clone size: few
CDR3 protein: CASSYLGPLDYEQYF
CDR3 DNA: TGTGCCAGCAGTTATCTAGGACCCTTGGACTACGAGCAGTACTTC

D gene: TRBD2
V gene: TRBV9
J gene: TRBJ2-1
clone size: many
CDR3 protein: CASSVGLAEYNEQFF
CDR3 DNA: TGTGCCAGCAGCGTTGGACTAGCGGAGTACAATGAGCAGTTCTTC

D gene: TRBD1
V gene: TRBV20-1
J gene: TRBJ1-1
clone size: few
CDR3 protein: CSAPGPGGFTVTEAFF
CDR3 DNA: TGCAGTGCTCCAGGGCCAGGGGGCTTCACGGTGACTGAAGCTTTCTTT

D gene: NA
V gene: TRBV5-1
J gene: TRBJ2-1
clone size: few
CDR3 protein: CASSSGLPDEQFF
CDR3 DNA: TGCGCCAGCAGCTCGGGACTTCCCGATGAGCAGTTCTTC

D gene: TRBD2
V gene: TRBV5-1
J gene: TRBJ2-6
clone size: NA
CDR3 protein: CASSLLGGALSGANVLTF
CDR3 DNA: TGCGCCAGCAGCCTCCTCGGGGGGGCCCTCTCTGGGGCCAACGTCCTGACTTTC

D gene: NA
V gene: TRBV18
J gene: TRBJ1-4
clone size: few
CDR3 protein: CASSPGQNNEKLFF
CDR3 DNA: TGTGCCAGCTCACCCGGACAGAATAATGAAAAACTGTTTTTT

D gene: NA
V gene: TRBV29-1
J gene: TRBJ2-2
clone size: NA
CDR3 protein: CSVCYNTGELFF
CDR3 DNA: TGCAGCGTCTGTTATAACACCGGGGAGCTGTTTTTT

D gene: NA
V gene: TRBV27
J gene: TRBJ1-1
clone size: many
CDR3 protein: CASSPGTDTEAFF
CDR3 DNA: TGTGCCAGCAGTCCGGGGACGGACACTGAAGCTTTCTTT

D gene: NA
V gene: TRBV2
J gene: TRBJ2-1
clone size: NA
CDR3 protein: CASSEMGTFPRDEQFF
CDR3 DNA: TGTGCCAGCAGTGAGATGGGGACCTTTCCTCGAGATGAGCAGTTCTTC

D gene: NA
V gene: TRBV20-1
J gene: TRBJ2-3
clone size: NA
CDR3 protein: CSARFTPDTQYF
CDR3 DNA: TGCAGTGCTAGATTCACCCCAGATACGCAGTATTTT

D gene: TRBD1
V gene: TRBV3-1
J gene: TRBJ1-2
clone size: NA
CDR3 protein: CASSRGPGQGSGYTF
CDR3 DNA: TGTGCCAGCAGCCGAGGTCCGGGACAGGGATCTGGCTACACCTTC

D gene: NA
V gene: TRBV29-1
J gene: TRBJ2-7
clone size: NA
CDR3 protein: CSVKTRSYEQYF
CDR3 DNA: TGCAGCGTCAAGACTAGATCCTACGAGCAGTACTTC

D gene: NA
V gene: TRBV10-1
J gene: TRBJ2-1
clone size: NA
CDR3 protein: CASSEGGPGSSYNEQFF
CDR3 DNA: TGCGCCAGCAGTGAGGGGGGCCCTGGGAGCTCCTACAATGAGCAGTTCTTC

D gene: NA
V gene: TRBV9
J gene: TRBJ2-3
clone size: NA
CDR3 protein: CASSVATGWSTDTQYF
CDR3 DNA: TGTGCCAGCAGCGTAGCTACTGGATGGAGCACAGATACGCAGTATTTT

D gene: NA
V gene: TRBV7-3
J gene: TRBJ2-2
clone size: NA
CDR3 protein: CASSPADITNTGELFF
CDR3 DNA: TGTGCCAGCAGCCCCGCCGACATCACCAACACCGGGGAGCTGTTTTTT

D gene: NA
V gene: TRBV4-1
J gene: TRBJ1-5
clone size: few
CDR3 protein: CASSQGYRVAQPQHF
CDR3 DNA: TGCGCCAGCAGCCAAGGGTACAGGGTAGCTCAGCCCCAGCATTTT

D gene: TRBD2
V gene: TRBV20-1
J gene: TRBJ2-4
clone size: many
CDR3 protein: CSAMISGRTKNIQYF
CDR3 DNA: TGCAGTGCTATGATTAGCGGGAGAACCAAAAACATTCAGTACTTC

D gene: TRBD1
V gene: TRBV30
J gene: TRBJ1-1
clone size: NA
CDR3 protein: CAWRDRAPNTEAFF
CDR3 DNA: TGTGCCTGGAGGGACAGGGCCCCGAACACTGAAGCTTTCTTT

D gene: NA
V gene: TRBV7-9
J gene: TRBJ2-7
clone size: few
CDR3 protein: CASSPPEAQGIYEQYF
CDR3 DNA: TGTGCCAGCAGCCCACCCGAGGCACAGGGAATCTACGAGCAGTACTTC

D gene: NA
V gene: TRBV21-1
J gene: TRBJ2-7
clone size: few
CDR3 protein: CASSKGMGYF
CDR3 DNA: TGTGCCAGCAGCAAGGGGATGGGGTACTTC

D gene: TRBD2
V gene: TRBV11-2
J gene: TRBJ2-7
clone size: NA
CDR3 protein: CASSPGLAGEHRYEQYF
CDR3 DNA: TGTGCCAGCAGCCCGGGACTAGCGGGAGAGCATAGATACGAGCAGTACTTC

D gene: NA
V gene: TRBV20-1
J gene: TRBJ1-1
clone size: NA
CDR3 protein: CSGTDTEAFF
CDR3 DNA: TGCAGTGGAACCGACACTGAAGCTTTCTTT

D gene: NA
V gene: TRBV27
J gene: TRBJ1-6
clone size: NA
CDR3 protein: CASTLAESGSPLHF
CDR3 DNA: TGTGCCAGCACCTTGGCGGAGTCCGGTTCACCCCTCCACTTT

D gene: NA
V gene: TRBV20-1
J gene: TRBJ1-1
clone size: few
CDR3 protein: CSAEGQSSNTEAFF
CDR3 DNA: TGCAGTGCAGAGGGACAATCATCGAACACTGAAGCTTTCTTT

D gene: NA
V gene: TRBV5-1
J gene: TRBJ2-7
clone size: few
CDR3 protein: CASSLDAGLGEQYF
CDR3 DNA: TGCGCCAGCAGCTTGGACGCAGGGCTGGGCGAGCAGTACTTC

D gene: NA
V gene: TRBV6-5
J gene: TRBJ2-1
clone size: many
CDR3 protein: CASSQGGEQFF
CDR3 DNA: TGTGCCAGCAGCCAGGGTGGCGAGCAGTTCTTC

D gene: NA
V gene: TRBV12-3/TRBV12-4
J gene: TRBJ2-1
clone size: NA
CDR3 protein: CASSLSGVHEQFF
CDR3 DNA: TGTGCCAGCAGCCTTTCAGGGGTACACGAGCAGTTCTTC

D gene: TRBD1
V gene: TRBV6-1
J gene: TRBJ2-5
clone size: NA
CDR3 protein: CASTRQGPETQYF
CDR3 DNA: TGTGCCAGCACCAGACAGGGTCCAGAGACCCAGTACTTC

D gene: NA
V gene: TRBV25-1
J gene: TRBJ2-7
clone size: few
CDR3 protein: CASSEGQATYEQYF
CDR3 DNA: TGTGCCAGCAGTGAAGGTCAGGCGACCTACGAGCAGTACTTC

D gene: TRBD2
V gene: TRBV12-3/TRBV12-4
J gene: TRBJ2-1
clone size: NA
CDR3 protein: CASSHGLAGAEEFF
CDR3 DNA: TGTGCCAGCAGTCACGGACTAGCGGGAGCCGAGGAGTTCTTC

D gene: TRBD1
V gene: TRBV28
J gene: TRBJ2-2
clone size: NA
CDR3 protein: CASSGQGAGTGELFF
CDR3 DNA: TGTGCCAGCAGCGGACAGGGTGCGGGCACCGGGGAGCTGTTTTTT

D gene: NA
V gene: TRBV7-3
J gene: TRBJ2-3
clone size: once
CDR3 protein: CASGFLTAGATDTQYF
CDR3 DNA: TGTGCCAGCGGCTTCCTCACGGCGGGGGCCACAGATACGCAGTATTTT

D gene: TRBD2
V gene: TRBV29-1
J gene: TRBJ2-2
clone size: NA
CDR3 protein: CSGLAGPGGELFF
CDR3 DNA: TGCAGCGGGCTAGCGGGACCCGGCGGGGAGCTGTTTTTT

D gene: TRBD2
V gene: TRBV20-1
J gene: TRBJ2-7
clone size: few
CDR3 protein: CSASRLAGGGEQYF
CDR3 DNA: TGCAGTGCTAGCAGACTAGCGGGAGGGGGCGAGCAGTACTTC

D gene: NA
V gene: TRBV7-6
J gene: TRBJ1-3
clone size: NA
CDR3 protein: CASSPVGAGNTIYF
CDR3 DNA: TGTGCCAGCAGCCCGGTAGGAGCTGGAAACACCATATATTTT

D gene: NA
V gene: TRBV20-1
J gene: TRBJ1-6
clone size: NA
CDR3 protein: CSTEKGRNNSPLHF
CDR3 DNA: TGCAGTACCGAAAAGGGGCGGAATAATTCACCCCTCCACTTT

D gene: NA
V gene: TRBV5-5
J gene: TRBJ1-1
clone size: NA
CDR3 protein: CASSLARGANTEAFF
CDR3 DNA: TGTGCCAGCAGCTTGGCCCGTGGCGCGAACACTGAAGCTTTCTTT

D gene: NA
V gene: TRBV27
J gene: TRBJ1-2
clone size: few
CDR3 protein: CASGLTGSGYTF
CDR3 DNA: TGTGCCAGCGGGTTGACAGGAAGTGGCTACACCTTC

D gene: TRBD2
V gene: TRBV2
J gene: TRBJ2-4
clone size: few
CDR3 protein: CASIPGGVGAKNIQYF
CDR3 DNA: TGTGCCAGCATTCCGGGAGGGGTTGGAGCCAAAAACATTCAGTACTTC